These 27 T cell receptor beta chains originate from one sample sequenced in a study of shared clonotypes between healthy human individuals. It was CD45RO-negative cells, positively selected for CCR7, that made up naive CD8 cells, with terminally differentiated effector memory CD45RA+ cells excluded. TCRdb's table, derived via immunoSEQ multiplex PCR, lists solely in-frame clones and lacks some. The sample yields under 600,000 clones, 95% to 98% seen once. The sequencing sample was made of naive CD8+ T cells sorted from blood. These receptors were taken from a young man in good health.

This rearrangement joins TRBV6-6 to TRBJ2-1; D is possibly TRBD2 (5 bases). CDR1 and CDR2 from the germline V gene are MNHNY and SVGAGI (reference sequence). The germline V and J ends were trimmed by 3 bases and 0 bases, with 12 bases remaining between them. The CDR3 is 16 residues long. CDR3 coding DNA: TGTGCCAGCAGTTATTCCGGGGAGAGCTCCTACAATGAGCAGTTCTTC. The encoded protein is CASSYSGESSYNEQFF.

The chain employs TRBV27 and TRBJ2-5; TRBD1 agrees at 9 bases. The J segment lost 5 bases and the V segment lost 0 bases, leaving 10 bases of the junction unmatched. The CDR3 spans 17 residues. Germline CDR1 is MNHEY and CDR2 is SMNVEV (reference sequence). CDR3 DNA: TGTGCCAGCAGTTTATCCGCAGGGACAGGGCTAGGGGAGACCCAGTACTTC. Protein product: CASSLSAGTGLGETQYF.

The rearrangement links TRBV4-1 to TRBJ2-2, with 9 bases fitting TRBD1. This CDR3 has 15 amino acids. Trimming cost V 4 bases and J 1 base; bases outside gene matches: 1. Looked up from germline, CDR1 is MGHRA and CDR2 is YSYEKL. CDR3 in DNA: TGCGCCAGCAGCCCGGGACAGGGGAACACCGGGGAGCTGTTTTTT. Residues: CASSPGQGNTGELFF.

V and J are TRBV7-9 and TRBJ2-3; the D is unclear. CDR3 length equals 14 residues. V dropped 3 bases and J dropped 4 bases, with 11 bases sitting between them. Germline CDR1 is SEHNR and CDR2 is FQNEAQ (reference sequence). The CDR3 spells CASSFFPLADTQYF. The CDR3 bases are TGTGCCAGCAGCTTCTTCCCACTTGCAGATACGCAGTATTTT.

V gene TRBV29-1 combines with J gene TRBJ2-1; D may be TRBD2 (5 bases). V was cut by 1 base and J by 0 bases, with 13 bases left in between. The length of the CDR3 is 16 residues. The germline V gene encodes CDR1 SQVTM and CDR2 ANQGSEA. In DNA form, the CDR3 reads TGCAGCGTTGAAGGGTGGCGGGCCAGCTCCTACAATGAGCAGTTCTTC. It translates to CSVEGWRASSYNEQFF.

The V and J genes are TRBV5-5 and TRBJ2-7; D is uncertain. Trimming took off 5 bases at V and 6 bases at J, with 15 bases between the two ends. This CDR3 is built from 13 residues. Germline CDR1 and CDR2: SGHKS and YYEKEE (reference sequence). The CDR3, as DNA: TGTGCCAGCAGTATTCTGGGCAGCCCCGAGCAGTACTTC. Translated, it gives CASSILGSPEQYF.

The chain couples TRBV5-6 to TRBJ2-1, with D tentatively TRBD1 or TRBD2 (5 bases each). In germline, CDR1 is SGHDT, CDR2 YYEEEE. V lost 6 bases and J 2 bases, leaving 18 bases between the germline ends. The CDR3 runs 16 residues. The CDR3 reads CASTRGAGPAYNEQFF. In DNA, the CDR3 is TGTGCCAGCACAAGAGGGGCGGGCCCTGCCTACAATGAGCAGTTCTTC.

The rearrangement uses TRBV28 and TRBJ1-5; 8 bases align to TRBD1. V shed 6 bases and J 1 base; nucleotides not matched to a gene: 2. The CDR3 length is 14 residues. Germline CDR1 is MDHEN and CDR2 is SYDVKM. CDR3: CASSRTGSNQPQHF. In DNA form, the CDR3 reads TGTGCCAGCAGCCGGACAGGGAGCAATCAGCCCCAGCATTTT. Full variable domain (remainder filled in from reference TRBV28 and TRBJ1-5): DVKVTQSSRYLVKRTGEKVFLECVQDMDHENMFWYRQDPGLGLRLIYFSYDVKMKEKGDIPEGYSVSREKKERFSLILESASTNQTSMYLCASSRTGSNQPQHFGDGTRLSIL.

V and J are TRBV21-1 and TRBJ2-1; the DNA was not compared with TRBD1, the D call given in the table. TRBV21-1 counts as a pseudogene. The CDR3 is 15 residues long. CDR3 coding DNA: TGTGCCAGCAGCAGAGAAAGGGGTCTCTACAATGAGCAGTTCTTC. Translating it yields CASSRERGLYNEQFF.

J is TRBJ1-2 and V is TRBV7-9, with TRBD1 matching over 9 bases. V lost 3 bases, J lost 5 bases, and 4 bases stayed unmatched. This CDR3 spans 14 amino acids. Germline values: CDR1 SEHNR, CDR2 FQNEAQ (reference sequence). The CDR3 DNA reads TGTGCCAGCAGCTTGGGACAGGGTCGGTATGGCTACACCTTC. Amino acids: CASSLGQGRYGYTF.

This clone is a singleton in its sample. The J gene is TRBJ2-7, the V gene TRBV6-5; TRBD1 might be the D (7 bases). In germline, CDR1 is MNHEY, CDR2 SVGAGI. V shed 1 base and J shed 4 bases, with 17 bases lying between them. The CDR3 is made up of 16 amino acids. The DNA for the CDR3 is TGTGCCAGCAGTTACTGGGGGGACAGCGGTCGGTACGAGCAGTACTTC. As protein: CASSYWGDSGRYEQYF.

The V gene is TRBV14, the J gene TRBJ1-1, with D hard to call. The germline gives CDR1 SGHDN, CDR2 FVKESK. The CDR3 contains 17 residues. Trimming cost V 4 bases and J 0 bases, with 18 bases left between them. CDR3 nucleotide sequence: TGTGCCAGCAGCCCTTATCCCAGGACCTACTTGAACACTGAAGCTTTCTTT. This sequence encodes CASSPYPRTYLNTEAFF.

In the case of this clone: The sample carries other DNA sequences with the same CDR3. The genes are TRBV5-1 and TRBJ2-3; 10 bases line up with TRBD1. Germline CDR1 is SGHRS and CDR2 is YFSETQ. Trimming removed 3 bases from V and 4 bases from J; junction bases left unmatched: 2. The CDR3 consists of 14 residues. CDR3 loop: CASSSGQGADTQYF. In nucleotides, the CDR3 is TGCGCCAGCAGCTCCGGACAGGGGGCAGATACGCAGTATTTT.

The CDR3 DNA reads as TGTGCCATCAGTCGATCGGGACAGCCGACACCCTACGAGCAGTACTTC. It translates to CAISRSGQPTPYEQYF. The chain recombines TRBV10-3 with TRBJ2-7; 7 nucleotides agree with TRBD1. The CDR3 runs to 16 residues. Looked up from germline, CDR1 is ENHRY and CDR2 is SYGVKD. After removal of 5 bases from V and 2 bases from J, the junction contained 12 bases not matched to a gene.

The rearrangement links TRBV5-6 to TRBJ2-5; TRBD1 or TRBD2 may be the D gene (5 bases each). CDR3 length equals 14 residues. Trimming shortened V by 2 bases and J by 5 bases, and 13 bases separated the two germline ends. Germline-derived CDR1 and CDR2 are SGHDT and YYEEEE. DNA of the CDR3: TGTGCCAGCAGCTTAGTCGGGGCCGCGGAGACCCAGTACTTC. This encodes CASSLVGAAETQYF.

The chain carries TRBV2 and TRBJ2-1; 7 bases agree with TRBD1. Germline V gene data show CDR1 as SNHLY and CDR2 as FYNNEI. V was clipped by 7 bases and J by 5 bases; unmatched bases: 11. The CDR3 consists of 15 residues. The CDR3 loop reads CASTRDGQVNNEQFF. The DNA for the CDR3 is TGTGCCAGCACCAGAGACGGACAGGTTAACAATGAGCAGTTCTTC.

The chain has TRBV11-2 and TRBJ2-5; TRBD2 agrees at 7 bases. After removal of 1 base from V and 3 bases from J, the junction contained 8 bases not matched to a gene. CDR1 and CDR2 (germline): SGHAT, FQNNGV. The CDR3 runs 16 residues. CDR3 DNA sequence: TGTGCCAGCAGCTTAGGGCGGGCGGGAGAGGAAGAGACCCAGTACTTC. Its translation: CASSLGRAGEEETQYF.

V gene TRBV7-9 combines with J gene TRBJ2-3; 8 bases match TRBD2. The V gene end was trimmed by 6 bases and the J gene end by 3 bases; junction bases not matched to a gene: 11. This CDR3 region has 16 residues. CDR1 SEHNR and CDR2 FQNEAQ come from the germline V gene (reference sequence). CDR3 protein: CASSGPGLGATDTQYF. In nucleotides, the CDR3 is TGTGCCAGCAGTGGGCCGGGACTAGGTGCAACAGATACGCAGTATTTT.

The genes are TRBV4-3 and TRBJ2-7; 10 bases map to TRBD1. Per germline, CDR1 LGHNA and CDR2 YSLEER. The CDR3 length is 15 residues. V trimming: 5 bases; J trimming: 1 base; junction bases outside the gene matches: 5. CDR3 region: CASSVRTGGSYEQYF. The CDR3 nucleotides read TGCGCCAGCAGCGTCCGGACAGGGGGATCCTACGAGCAGTACTTC.

The CDR3 region is CASSADRGLETQYF. The CDR3 DNA follows: TGTGCCAGCAGCGCTGACAGGGGGTTGGAGACCCAGTACTTC. The chain carries TRBV9 and TRBJ2-5, with TRBD1 identical over 9 bases. CDR1 and CDR2 (germline): SGDLS, YYNGEE. The CDR3 contains 14 residues. The junction had 5 bases not matched to a gene; V was cut back by 3 bases and J by 5 bases.

The rearrangement uses TRBV7-9 and TRBJ2-3; tentatively, D is TRBD2 (6 bases). Deletions cut 5 bases from V and 0 bases from J, with 12 bases between. Germline V gene data show CDR1 as SEHNR and CDR2 as FQNEAQ (reference sequence). The CDR3 has 15 residues. The CDR3 spells CASSGGTASTDTQYF. CDR3 nucleotide sequence: TGTGCCAGCAGCGGGGGGACGGCTAGCACAGATACGCAGTATTTT.

For this clone: Other DNA sequences in this specimen translate into the identical CDR3. The chain combines TRBV30 with TRBJ1-2; 8 bases are a match to TRBD1. The V gene end was trimmed by 2 bases and the J gene end by 5 bases; junction bases not matched to a gene: 7. The CDR3 extends over 14 amino acids. In germline, CDR1 is GTSNPN, CDR2 SVGIG (reference sequence). The CDR3 DNA reads as TGTGCCTGGAGTTGGGGGACAGGTGATTATGGCTACACCTTC. This translates into CAWSWGTGDYGYTF.

This chain connects TRBV7-9 to TRBJ2-2, with 9 bases identical to TRBD2. CDR3 size: 14 residues. CDR1 is SEHNR, CDR2 FQNEAQ, per germline (reference sequence). V was pared by 3 bases and J by 8 bases, with 4 bases of the junction left unmatched. The CDR3 protein is CASSFLAGLGELFF. The CDR3 DNA reads as TGTGCCAGCAGCTTTCTAGCGGGACTAGGGGAGCTGTTTTTT.

Here the CDR3 reads CASSPLATVGNEQFF. The CDR3 DNA reads TGTGCCAGCAGCCCGCTAGCGACGGTGGGGAATGAGCAGTTCTTC. The chain links TRBV7-9 to TRBJ2-1, with D perhaps TRBD2 (6 bases). V lost 5 bases to trimming and J lost 7 bases, with 18 bases between them. CDR3 size: 15 residues. Germline CDR1 reads SEHNR; CDR2 reads FQNEAQ (reference sequence).

The rearrangement joins TRBV30 to TRBJ2-7; 12 positions agree with TRBD2. This CDR3 comprises 14 residues. The germline CDR1 and CDR2 sequences are GTSNPN and SVGIG (reference sequence). V shed 1 base, J shed 6 bases, and the junction held 4 bases outside the gene matches. CDR3 nucleotides: TGTGCCTGGAGTGCACTAGCGGGAGGTGGCGAGCAGTACTTC. Translation gives CAWSALAGGGEQYF.

Worth noting for this clone: The junction does not match germline at one end; this may be a read error. This chain connects TRBV4-3 to TRBJ1-1, with 7 nucleotides matching TRBD1. The CDR3 is 14 amino acids. Germline V gene data show CDR1 as LGHNA and CDR2 as YSLEER. The CDR3, as DNA: TGCGCCAGCAGCCAAGCTCAGGGGGGAACTGGAGCTTTCTTT. It yields the protein CASSQAQGGTGAFF.

The DNA of the CDR3 is TGTGCCAGCAAGCGAATCACTAGCACAGATACGCAGTATTTT. Its protein product is CASKRITSTDTQYF. The chain joins TRBV6-5 to TRBJ2-3; D not resolved. Germline V gene sequence: CDR1 MNHEY, CDR2 SVGAGI. The CDR3 extends over 14 amino acids. V was pared by 7 bases and J by 0 bases, with 11 bases between.